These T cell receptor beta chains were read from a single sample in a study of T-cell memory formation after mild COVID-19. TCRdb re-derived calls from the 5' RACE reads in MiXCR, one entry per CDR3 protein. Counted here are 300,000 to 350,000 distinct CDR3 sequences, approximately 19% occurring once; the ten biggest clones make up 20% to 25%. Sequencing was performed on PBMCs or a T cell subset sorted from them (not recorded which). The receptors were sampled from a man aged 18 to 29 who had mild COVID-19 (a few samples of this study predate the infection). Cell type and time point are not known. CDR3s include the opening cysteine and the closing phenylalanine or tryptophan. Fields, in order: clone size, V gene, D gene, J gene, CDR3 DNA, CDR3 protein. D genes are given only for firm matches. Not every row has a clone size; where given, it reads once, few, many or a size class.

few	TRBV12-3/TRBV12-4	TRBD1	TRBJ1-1	TGTGCCAGCAGTTTAGCGGACCGGGACAGCACTGAAGCTTTCTTT	CASSLADRDSTEAFF
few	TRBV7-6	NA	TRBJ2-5	TGTGCCAGCAGCTTAGGCAGGGTGGAGACCCAGTACTTC	CASSLGRVETQYF
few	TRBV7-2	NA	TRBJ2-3	TGTGCCAGCAGCTTAATGGGCGCAGGCACAGATACGCAGTATTTT	CASSLMGAGTDTQYF
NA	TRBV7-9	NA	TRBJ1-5	TGTGCCAGCACCACCACTGAGAGTCAGCCCCAGCATTTT	CASTTTESQPQHF
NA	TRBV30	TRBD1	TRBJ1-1	TGTGCCTGGAGCGGCGGGACAGGGGGCGAAATACTGAACACTGAAGCTTTCTTT	CAWSGGTGGEILNTEAFF
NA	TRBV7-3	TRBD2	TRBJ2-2	TGTGCCAGCAGCTTAAACGCCGGGGGGTTGTCCGGGGAGCTGTTTTTT	CASSLNAGGLSGELFF
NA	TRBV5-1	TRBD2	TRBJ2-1	TGCGCCAGCAGGTCTAGCGGGGGCAGCTCCTACAATGAGCAGTTCTTC	CASRSSGGSSYNEQFF
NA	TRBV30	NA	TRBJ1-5	TGTGCCTGGAGTGGGACAGGCAATCAGCCCCAGCATTTT	CAWSGTGNQPQHF
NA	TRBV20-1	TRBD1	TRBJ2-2	TGCAGTGCTAGGGGGTGGACAGGACAAACTAACACCGGGGAGCTGTTTTTT	CSARGWTGQTNTGELFF
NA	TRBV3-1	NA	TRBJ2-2	TGTGCCAGACTCCTGGGGCCCAGCGGGAACACCGGGGAGCTGTTTTTT	CARLLGPSGNTGELFF
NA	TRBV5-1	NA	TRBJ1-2	TGCGCCAGCAGTGGTCAGGGTCAGGATGGCTACACCTTC	CASSGQGQDGYTF
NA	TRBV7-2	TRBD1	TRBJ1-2	TGTGCCAGCAGCCTCTTGCGACAGGGTGTGGGCTACACCTTC	CASSLLRQGVGYTF
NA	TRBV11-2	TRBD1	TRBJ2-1	TGTGCCAGCAGCCACGGGACAGGGGGACGCCTCTCCTACAATGAGCAGTTCTTC	CASSHGTGGRLSYNEQFF
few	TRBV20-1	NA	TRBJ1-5	TGCAGTGCCGCGACCGGGTCCAGCCTCTATAGCAATCAGCCCCAGCATTTT	CSAATGSSLYSNQPQHF
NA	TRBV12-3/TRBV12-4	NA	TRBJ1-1	TGTGCCAGCAGCCCCCGGCGCAGAGCTAACACTGAAGCTTTCTTT	CASSPRRRANTEAFF
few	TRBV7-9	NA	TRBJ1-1	TGTGCCAGCAGCCCCCACCGGGTAGTGAACACTGAAGCTTTCTTT	CASSPHRVVNTEAFF
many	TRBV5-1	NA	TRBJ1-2	TGCGCCAGCAGGGGCTATGGCTACACCTTC	CASRGYGYTF